Below are 9 T cell receptor beta chains sequenced from a single sample in a study of T cells in localized non-small cell lung cancer (dated by TCRdb to 2019 to 2021). Preparation of the library involved the immunoSEQ multiplex PCR assay. TCRdb mirrors the immuneACCESS table, restricted to in-frame sequences. Some clones are absent from its copies; in checked studies, under half trace to an unresolved V gene, and the reason for the others is unknown. For this sample the table gives 35,000 to 50,000 clones, of which around 79% were detected only once. Roughly 36% of the sample is in the top ten clones. The sample here was PBMCs, taken before any cancer treatment. The receptors here all came from a woman between 35 and 70 years old with stage II squamous cell lung carcinoma.

The gene calls are TRBV5-4 and TRBJ2-2; the match to TRBD2 covers 10 bases. CDR3 length: 16 residues. CDR1 and CDR2 (germline): SGHNT, YYREEE (reference sequence). After removal of 1 base from V and 5 bases from J, the junction contained 5 bases not matched to a gene. The CDR3 DNA reads TGTGCCAGCAGCTTGACGGGGGGACTAGCGACCGGGGAGCTGTTTTTT. The encoded protein is CASSLTGGLATGELFF.

Here the CDR3 reads CASGSGAYNEQFF. The CDR3 DNA reads TGTGCCAGCGGGTCCGGGGCCTACAATGAGCAGTTCTTC. The chain couples TRBV2 to TRBJ2-1; perhaps TRBD2 as D (5 bases). Per germline, CDR1 SNHLY and CDR2 FYNNEI. The CDR3 is made up of 13 amino acids. Trimming shortened V by 8 bases and J by 2 bases, and 10 bases separated the two germline ends.

The rearrangement links TRBV7-9 to TRBJ1-1; D perhaps matches TRBD1 (5 bases). CDR1 and CDR2 (germline): SEHNR, FQNEAQ (reference sequence). V was trimmed by 1 base and J by 3 bases, leaving 6 bases between them. There are 13 residues in the CDR3. CDR3 coding DNA: TGTGCCAGCAGCTTAGGGGGGGACACTGAAGCTTTCTTT. Protein: CASSLGGDTEAFF.

This sequence joins TRBV28 and TRBJ2-5; D gene unclear. Germline CDR1 and CDR2: MDHEN and SYDVKM. CDR3 length: 13 residues. Trimming took 5 bases from V and 12 from J, leaving 19 bases between them. The CDR3 DNA follows: TGTGCCAGCAGTCCCTTTTTAGGCCAGAAAAAGTACTTC. Residues: CASSPFLGQKKYF.

V gene TRBV7-6 combines with J gene TRBJ1-2, with D possibly TRBD1 on 5 matching bases. Trimming cost V 2 bases and J 2 bases, with 9 bases left between them. The V gene's germline CDR1 is SGHVS and CDR2 FNYEAQ. This CDR3 contains 14 residues. Here the CDR3 DNA reads TGTGCCAGCAGCTTAAGTCCAGGGAACTATGGCTACACCTTC. Amino acids: CASSLSPGNYGYTF.

A word on this clone: At one end the junction does not follow the germline gene, possibly because of a read error. The chain links TRBV27 to TRBJ1-1; a weak D match, TRBD1 (6 bases). Germline V gene sequence: CDR1 MNHEY, CDR2 SMNVEV (reference sequence). This CDR3 has 17 amino acids. The CDR3, as DNA: TGTGCCAGCAGCCCGGTTGGGGGGCCTCATATGAACATTGAAGCTTTCTTT. Translating gives CASSPVGGPHMNIEAFF.

The chain joins TRBV7-9 to TRBJ2-5; D could derive from TRBD1 or TRBD2 (6 bases each). The CDR3 is 16 amino acids. CDR1 and CDR2 (germline): SEHNR, FQNEAQ (reference sequence). The germline V and J ends were trimmed by 5 bases and 4 bases, with 20 bases remaining between them. The CDR3 is CASSPRRGGLGETQYF. The CDR3 DNA sequence: TGTGCCAGCAGCCCCCGTCGTGGGGGGCTAGGAGAGACCCAGTACTTC.

The chain links TRBV28 to TRBJ2-3; TRBD2 aligns across 10 bases. Germline CDR1 and CDR2: MDHEN and SYDVKM. The junction had 2 bases not matched to a gene; V was cut back by 5 bases and J by 3 bases. The length of the CDR3 is 14 residues. CDR3 DNA sequence: TGTGCCAGCAGTCGGACTAGCGGAACAGATACGCAGTATTTT. Translated: CASSRTSGTDTQYF.

The table lists this clone with a count of one. The chain recombines TRBV5-1 with TRBJ1-5; no clear D. The germline gives CDR1 SGHRS, CDR2 YFSETQ. Trimming took 5 bases from V and 0 from J, leaving 6 bases between them. The CDR3 is made up of 13 amino acids. The CDR3 sequence: CASREGSNQPQHF. The CDR3 bases are TGCGCCAGCAGAGAGGGTAGCAATCAGCCCCAGCATTTT.